The 17 T cell receptor beta chains below all came from one sample that was sequenced in a study of Graves' ophthalmopathy and Graves' hyperthyroidism. The study amplified TCR beta CDR3 regions using RNA transcripts. First-round RT-PCR employed HTBI primers, with a second-round multiplex PCR after it. Each CDR3 protein gets one entry after TCRdb re-called the multiplex PCR reads with MiXCR. In the table there are 400,000 or so distinct CDR3 sequences, 15% of which are singletons. The sequenced sample was peripheral blood. The receptors originated from a young woman with stable Graves' hyperthyroidism.

This clonotype was found many times. This chain connects TRBV6-2 or TRBV6-3 to TRBJ2-2, with TRBD2 matching over 12 bases. Germline CDR1 and CDR2: MNHEY and SVGEGT. Losses at the gene ends were 2 bases for V and 1 base for J; bases not matched to a gene: 8. CDR3 length: 19 residues. CDR3 sequence: CASSYTTSGGPGNTGELFF. For the CDR3, the DNA is TGTGCCAGCAGTTACACGACTAGCGGGGGCCCTGGGAACACCGGGGAGCTGTTTTTT.

V gene TRBV7-3 combines with J gene TRBJ2-2; D perhaps matches TRBD2 (6 bases). V shed 5 bases and J shed 2 bases, with 9 bases lying between them. CDR3 length: 14 residues. Germline CDR1 SGHTA, CDR2 FQGTGA. CDR3 bases: TGTGCCAGCAGCAAAGCGGGTAACACCGGGGAGCTGTTTTTT. Its protein is CASSKAGNTGELFF.

The V gene is TRBV7-2, the J gene TRBJ2-5; 7 bases match TRBD2. Germline lookup yields CDR1 SGHTA and CDR2 FQGNSA. V trimming: 5 bases; J trimming: 2 bases; junction bases outside the gene matches: 8. This CDR3 is 15 amino acids long. The chain's CDR3 is CASSPGLVRQETQYF. The CDR3 nucleotides read TGTGCCAGCAGCCCCGGACTAGTAAGGCAAGAGACCCAGTACTTC.

V usage is TRBV18 and J usage is TRBJ2-7; D remains unclear. The CDR3 consists of 16 residues. Germline V gene lookup returns CDR1 KGHSH and CDR2 LQKENI. The V end lost 4 bases, the J end lost 2 bases, and 18 bases lay between the germline ends. In DNA form, the CDR3 reads TGTGCCAGCTCACTAATGGACCGATCTCTCCCCTACGAGCAGTACTTC. Its protein is CASSLMDRSLPYEQYF.

This clonotype has at least ten counts. The rearrangement joins TRBV5-1 to TRBJ1-2; unclear D gene. Between the trimmed V and J ends, which lost 0 bases and 9 bases, there was a span of 9 bases. In germline, CDR1 is SGHRS, CDR2 YFSETQ. The CDR3 covers 12 residues. The CDR3 protein is CASSLVSDSYTF. The CDR3 DNA sequence: TGCGCCAGCAGCTTGGTGTCCGATAGCTACACCTTC.

This clonotype was detected many times. This rearrangement joins TRBV6-1 to TRBJ1-2, with a possible D match to TRBD1 (5 bases). Trimming removed 5 bases from V and 1 base from J, with 14 bases in between. Germline V gene data show CDR1 as MNHNS and CDR2 as SASEGT. This CDR3 is 15 amino acids long. The CDR3, as DNA: TGTGCCAGCAGTATCCGGGACTCCCATAACTATGGCTACACCTTC. This sequence encodes CASSIRDSHNYGYTF.

This clonotype was detected ten times or more. The J gene is TRBJ1-1, the V gene TRBV27, with a tentative D call TRBD1 (5 bases). The CDR3 is 15 amino acids. The ends were cut back, 2 bases at V and 6 bases at J, with 16 bases in the middle. CDR1 is MNHEY and CDR2 is SMNVEV in the germline V gene (reference sequence). The DNA for the CDR3 is TGTGCCAGCAGTTTAGCGTCGGGGCGATCCCCTGAAGCTTTCTTT. It specifies CASSLASGRSPEAFF.

This rearrangement joins TRBV11-2 to TRBJ1-2; 8 nucleotides agree with TRBD1. The V and J ends lost 3 bases and 5 bases, in that order; junction bases with no gene match: 14. The CDR3 spans 17 residues. Germline lookup yields CDR1 SGHAT and CDR2 FQNNGV. CDR3 amino acids: CASSFPLLPTGVYGYTF. The CDR3 nucleotides are TGTGCCAGCAGCTTCCCACTTCTTCCGACAGGGGTATATGGCTACACCTTC.

In its sample, this clonotype was seen many times. V usage is TRBV12-5 and J usage is TRBJ2-5, with D perhaps matching TRBD1 (6 bases). The CDR3 extends over 13 amino acids. The V end lost 7 bases, the J end lost 3 bases, and 12 bases lay between the germline ends. Germline CDR1 is LGHNT and CDR2 is FRNRAP. CDR3 sequence: CASAIGTKETQYF. In DNA, the CDR3 is TGTGCTAGTGCCATAGGGACAAAAGAGACCCAGTACTTC.

Only one count was recorded for this clonotype. Sequence at one end of the junction differs from germline and may be a read error. V is TRBV27 and J is TRBJ2-7; 7 bases fit TRBD1. This CDR3 region has 14 residues. Germline loops: CDR1 MNHEY, CDR2 SMNVEV (reference sequence). The CDR3 coding sequence is TGTCCCAGCAGTTTAGAACAGGGGAAGTACGAGCAGTACTTC. Its translation is CPSSLEQGKYEQYF.

Only a few counts were recorded for this clonotype. This sequence joins TRBV4-1 and TRBJ1-1; no reliable D call. V was trimmed by 4 bases and J by 2 bases, leaving 11 bases between them. The length of the CDR3 is 14 residues. Germline lookup yields CDR1 MGHRA and CDR2 YSYEKL. The CDR3 here is CASSRNRGNTEAFF. The DNA for the CDR3 is TGCGCCAGCAGCCGAAACCGGGGAAACACTGAAGCTTTCTTT.

This clonotype was detected ten times or more. CDR3 residues: CASSLKGYTYEQYF. The DNA for the CDR3 is TGTGCCAGCAGTTTGAAGGGCTACACCTACGAGCAGTACTTC. The rearrangement joins TRBV12-3 or TRBV12-4 to TRBJ2-7; D is uncertain. This CDR3 contains 14 residues. V was pared by 3 bases and J by 2 bases, with 11 bases between.

This clonotype came up many times. This chain links TRBV6-2 or TRBV6-3 with TRBJ1-1, with 9 bases identical to TRBD1. Germline lookup yields CDR1 MNHEY and CDR2 SVGEGT. The CDR3 covers 14 residues. With V trimmed by 6 bases and J by 3 bases, 5 bases remained unmatched. This CDR3 reads CASRDRGGYTEAFF. The CDR3 DNA sequence: TGTGCCAGCAGGGACAGGGGAGGGTACACTGAAGCTTTCTTT.

This clonotype was picked up many times. This sequence joins TRBV7-2 and TRBJ2-7; 9 bases map to TRBD1. CDR3 length: 15 amino acids. Germline CDR1 and CDR2: SGHTA and FQGNSA. Unmatched junction bases numbered 9, after V lost 3 bases and J lost 6 bases. The CDR3 is CASSLGGQGGIEQYF. The CDR3 DNA follows: TGTGCCAGCAGCTTGGGGGGACAGGGTGGGATCGAGCAGTACTTC. The whole variable domain, filled in from reference TRBV7-2 and TRBJ2-7, reads GAGVSQSPSNKVTEKGKDVELRCDPISGHTALYWYRQSLGQGLEFLIYFQGNSAPDKSGLPSDRFSAERTGGSVSTLTIQRTQQEDSAVYLCASSLGGQGGIEQYFGPGTRLTVT.

CDR3: CASSFSGWTEAFF. The DNA for the CDR3 is TGTGCCAGCAGTTTTTCGGGGTGGACTGAAGCTTTCTTT. V usage is TRBV28 and J usage is TRBJ1-1; no definite D call. The CDR3 has 13 residues. V lost 3 bases and J 5 bases, leaving 10 bases between the germline ends. Germline V gives CDR1 MDHEN, CDR2 SYDVKM.

There are many counts of this clonotype. This chain connects TRBV12-3 or TRBV12-4 to TRBJ2-5; the match to TRBD2 covers 8 bases. V was clipped by 7 bases and J by 5 bases; unmatched bases: 6. The CDR3 runs to 13 residues. CDR3 sequence reads: CASTYSGIETQYF. The CDR3 DNA reads as TGTGCCAGCACTTATAGCGGGATCGAGACCCAGTACTTC.

There are a few counts of this clonotype. The chain links TRBV20-1 to TRBJ2-7, with D perhaps TRBD2 (6 bases). The CDR3 length is 12 residues. The germline V gene encodes CDR1 DFQATT and CDR2 SNEGSKA (reference sequence). V was pared by 5 bases and J by 9 bases, with 17 bases between. The DNA for the CDR3 is TGCAGTGCTCCGTGGGGGGAGGTTAGGCAGTACTTC. Amino acids: CSAPWGEVRQYF.